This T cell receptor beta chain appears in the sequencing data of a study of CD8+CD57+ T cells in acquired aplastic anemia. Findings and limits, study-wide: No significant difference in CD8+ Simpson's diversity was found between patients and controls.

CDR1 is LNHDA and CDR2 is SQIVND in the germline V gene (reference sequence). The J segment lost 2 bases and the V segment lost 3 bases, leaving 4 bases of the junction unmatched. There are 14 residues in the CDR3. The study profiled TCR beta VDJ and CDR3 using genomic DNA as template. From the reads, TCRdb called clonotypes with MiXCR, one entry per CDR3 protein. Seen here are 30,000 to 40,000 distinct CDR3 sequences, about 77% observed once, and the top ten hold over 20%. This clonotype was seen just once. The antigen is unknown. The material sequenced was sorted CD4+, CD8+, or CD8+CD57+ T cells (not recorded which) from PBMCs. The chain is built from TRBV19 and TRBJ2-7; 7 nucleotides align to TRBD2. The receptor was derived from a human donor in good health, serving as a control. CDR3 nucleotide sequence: TGTGCCAGTAGTATTGGGACTACCGCCTACGAGCAGTACTTC. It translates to CASSIGTTAYEQYF.